This T cell receptor beta chain was sequenced during a study of T cell changes during pregnancy in multiple sclerosis. TCRdb's table, derived via immunoSEQ multiplex PCR, lists solely in-frame clones and lacks some. The top ten hold roughly 0.72% of the sample, which has some 40,000 clones, about 90% seen once. V was clipped by 3 bases and J by 7 bases; unmatched bases: 7. CDR1 is SGDLS, CDR2 YYNGEE, per germline. The CDR3 consists of 13 residues. This sequence originates from a female donor with multiple sclerosis, enrolled in a pregnancy study. Sequenced material: CD4+ T cells from peripheral blood mononuclear cells, taken in the third trimester of pregnancy. V and J are TRBV9 and TRBJ2-7; 7 nucleotides agree with TRBD2. The DNA of the CDR3 is TGTGCCAGCAGCGCCCAACCCGGGGGGGAGCAGTACTTC. This sequence encodes CASSAQPGGEQYF.